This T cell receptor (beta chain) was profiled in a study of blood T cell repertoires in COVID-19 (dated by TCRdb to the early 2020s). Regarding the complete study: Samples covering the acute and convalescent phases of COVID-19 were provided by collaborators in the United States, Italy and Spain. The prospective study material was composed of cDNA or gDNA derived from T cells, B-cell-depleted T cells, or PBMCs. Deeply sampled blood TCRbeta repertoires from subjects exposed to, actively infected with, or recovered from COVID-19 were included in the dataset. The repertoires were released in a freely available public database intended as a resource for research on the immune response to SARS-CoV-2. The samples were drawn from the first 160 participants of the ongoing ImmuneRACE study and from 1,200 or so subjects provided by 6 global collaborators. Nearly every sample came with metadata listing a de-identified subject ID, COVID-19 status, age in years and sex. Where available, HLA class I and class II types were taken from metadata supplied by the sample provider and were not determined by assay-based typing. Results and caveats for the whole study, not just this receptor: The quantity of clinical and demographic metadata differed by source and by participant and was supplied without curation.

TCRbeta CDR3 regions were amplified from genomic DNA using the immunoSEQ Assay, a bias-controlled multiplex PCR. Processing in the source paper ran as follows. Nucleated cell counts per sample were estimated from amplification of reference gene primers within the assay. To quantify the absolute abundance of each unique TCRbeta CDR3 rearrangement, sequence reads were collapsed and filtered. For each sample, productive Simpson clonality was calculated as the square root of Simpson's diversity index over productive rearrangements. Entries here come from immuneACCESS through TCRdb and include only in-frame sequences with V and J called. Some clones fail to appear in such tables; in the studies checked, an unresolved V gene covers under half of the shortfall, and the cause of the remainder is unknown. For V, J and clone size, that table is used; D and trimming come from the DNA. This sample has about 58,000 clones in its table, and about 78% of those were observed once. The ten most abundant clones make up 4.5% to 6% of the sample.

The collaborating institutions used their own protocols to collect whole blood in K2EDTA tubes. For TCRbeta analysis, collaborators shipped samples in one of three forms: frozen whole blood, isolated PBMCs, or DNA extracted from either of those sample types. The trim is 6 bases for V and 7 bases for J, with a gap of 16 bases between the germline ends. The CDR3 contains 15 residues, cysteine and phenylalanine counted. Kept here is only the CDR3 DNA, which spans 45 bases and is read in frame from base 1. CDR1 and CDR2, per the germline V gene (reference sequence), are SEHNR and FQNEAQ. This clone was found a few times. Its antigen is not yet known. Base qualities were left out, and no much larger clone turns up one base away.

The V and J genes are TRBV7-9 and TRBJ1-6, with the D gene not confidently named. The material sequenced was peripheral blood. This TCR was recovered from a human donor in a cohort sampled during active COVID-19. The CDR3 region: CASSRERQQNSPLHF. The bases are TGTGCCAGCAGTCGTGAACGACAACAGAATTCACCCCTCCACTTT.